The rows below give T cell receptor beta chains drawn from one sample of a study of blood T cells in healthy people across ages. One entry per CDR3 protein results from TCRdb running MiXCR on the 5' RACE reads. The table shows fewer than 2 million distinct CDR3 sequences, with more than 35% occurring only once. Sample: blood. The receptor set was obtained from a human donor in good health. Each CDR3 is given with its conserved first and last residue. Fields, in order: D gene, clone size, J gene, CDR3 length, V gene, CDR3 protein, CDR3 DNA. D genes are given only for firm matches. A clone size is listed for some rows: how often the clone was seen (once, few, many), or a class if it is expanded.

D gene: -; clone size: few; J gene: TRBJ2-2; CDR3 length: 15; V gene: TRBV11-2; CDR3 protein: CASSLVGANTGELFF; CDR3 DNA: TGTGCCAGCAGCTTAGTTGGAGCGAACACCGGGGAGCTGTTTTTT
D gene: TRBD2; clone size: -; J gene: TRBJ2-5; CDR3 length: 14; V gene: TRBV5-4; CDR3 protein: CASNLGLAEETQYF; CDR3 DNA: TGTGCCAGCAACTTGGGGCTAGCGGAAGAGACCCAGTACTTC
D gene: TRBD2; clone size: -; J gene: TRBJ2-1; CDR3 length: 15; V gene: TRBV12-3/TRBV12-4; CDR3 protein: CASSSLSGGWNEQFF; CDR3 DNA: TGTGCCAGCAGTTCTCTAAGCGGGGGGTGGAATGAGCAGTTCTTC
D gene: TRBD2; clone size: few; J gene: TRBJ2-3; CDR3 length: 15; V gene: TRBV6-6; CDR3 protein: CASRNSGGTRDTQYF; CDR3 DNA: TGTGCCAGCAGAAATAGCGGGGGGACGCGAGATACGCAGTATTTT
D gene: -; clone size: -; J gene: TRBJ2-1; CDR3 length: 13; V gene: TRBV20-1; CDR3 protein: CSASLNAYNEQFF; CDR3 DNA: TGCAGTGCTAGCTTAAACGCGTACAATGAGCAGTTCTTC
D gene: TRBD1; clone size: -; J gene: TRBJ1-2; CDR3 length: 16; V gene: TRBV9; CDR3 protein: CASSVALSGQPYGYTF; CDR3 DNA: TGTGCCAGCAGCGTAGCCCTCTCGGGACAGCCATATGGCTACACCTTC
D gene: -; clone size: -; J gene: TRBJ2-1; CDR3 length: 14; V gene: TRBV7-3; CDR3 protein: CASNPGTAYNEQFF; CDR3 DNA: TGTGCCAGCAACCCTGGCACGGCTTACAATGAGCAGTTCTTC
D gene: TRBD2; clone size: few; J gene: TRBJ2-1; CDR3 length: 15; V gene: TRBV12-3/TRBV12-4; CDR3 protein: CASRERGDNYNEQFF; CDR3 DNA: TGTGCCAGCAGGGAGCGGGGGGACAACTACAATGAGCAGTTCTTC
D gene: -; clone size: many; J gene: TRBJ1-1; CDR3 length: 13; V gene: TRBV29-1; CDR3 protein: CSVTAGEGTEAFF; CDR3 DNA: TGCAGCGTTACCGCGGGGGAAGGAACTGAAGCTTTCTTT
D gene: -; clone size: -; J gene: TRBJ2-5; CDR3 length: 15; V gene: TRBV27; CDR3 protein: CASSSAGRLGETQYF; CDR3 DNA: TGTGCCAGCAGTTCGGCGGGGCGGTTGGGAGAGACCCAGTACTTC
D gene: -; clone size: -; J gene: TRBJ2-3; CDR3 length: 15; V gene: TRBV6-5; CDR3 protein: CASSYGQLSTDTQYF; CDR3 DNA: TGTGCCAGCAGTTACGGACAGCTAAGCACAGATACGCAGTATTTT
D gene: -; clone size: -; J gene: TRBJ2-7; CDR3 length: 11; V gene: TRBV2; CDR3 protein: CASLWSREQYF; CDR3 DNA: TGTGCCAGCCTGTGGTCGCGCGAGCAGTACTTC
D gene: -; clone size: few; J gene: TRBJ2-1; CDR3 length: 15; V gene: TRBV7-3; CDR3 protein: CASSLRDSPFNEQFF; CDR3 DNA: TGTGCCAGCAGCTTACGTGACAGCCCCTTTAATGAGCAGTTCTTC
D gene: -; clone size: -; J gene: TRBJ1-2; CDR3 length: 14; V gene: TRBV29-1; CDR3 protein: CNVPIAGGRNGYTF; CDR3 DNA: TGCAACGTCCCAATTGCCGGGGGGCGGAATGGCTACACCTTC
D gene: -; clone size: -; J gene: TRBJ1-4; CDR3 length: 15; V gene: TRBV7-2; CDR3 protein: CASSLQVGTNEKLFF; CDR3 DNA: TGTGCCAGCAGCTTACAAGTAGGGACTAATGAAAAACTGTTTTTT
D gene: TRBD2; clone size: -; J gene: TRBJ2-1; CDR3 length: 16; V gene: TRBV5-1; CDR3 protein: CASSALAGESYNEQFF; CDR3 DNA: TGCGCCAGCAGTGCACTAGCGGGGGAGAGTTACAATGAGCAGTTCTTC
D gene: -; clone size: few; J gene: TRBJ2-3; CDR3 length: 13; V gene: TRBV20-1; CDR3 protein: CSASYPGTDTQYF; CDR3 DNA: TGCAGTGCTAGTTATCCGGGCACAGATACGCAGTATTTT
D gene: -; clone size: -; J gene: TRBJ2-6; CDR3 length: 15; V gene: TRBV6-6; CDR3 protein: CASSYMTSGANVLTF; CDR3 DNA: TGTGCCAGCAGTTACATGACCTCTGGGGCCAACGTCCTGACTTTC
D gene: -; clone size: -; J gene: TRBJ2-1; CDR3 length: 14; V gene: TRBV7-8; CDR3 protein: CASSWENRMDEQFF; CDR3 DNA: TGTGCCAGCAGCTGGGAAAACAGGATGGATGAGCAGTTCTTC
D gene: TRBD1; clone size: -; J gene: TRBJ2-6; CDR3 length: 16; V gene: TRBV6-1; CDR3 protein: CARRQGASSGANVLTF; CDR3 DNA: TGTGCCAGAAGACAGGGGGCTTCCTCTGGGGCCAACGTCCTGACTTTC
D gene: -; clone size: -; J gene: TRBJ2-3; CDR3 length: 13; V gene: TRBV12-3/TRBV12-4; CDR3 protein: CASSPGTPQTQYF; CDR3 DNA: TGTGCCAGCAGTCCCGGGACACCCCAGACCCAGTATTTT
D gene: TRBD2; clone size: -; J gene: TRBJ2-3; CDR3 length: 15; V gene: TRBV6-4; CDR3 protein: CASSDGGGAAGTQYF; CDR3 DNA: TGTGCCAGCAGTGACGGCGGGGGGGCGGCAGGTACGCAGTATTTT
D gene: -; clone size: -; J gene: TRBJ1-1; CDR3 length: 15; V gene: TRBV19; CDR3 protein: CASSTPLGMNTEAFF; CDR3 DNA: TGTGCCAGTAGTACGCCTCTGGGGATGAACACTGAAGCTTTCTTT
D gene: TRBD1; clone size: -; J gene: TRBJ2-7; CDR3 length: 15; V gene: TRBV12-3/TRBV12-4; CDR3 protein: CASRPGTGPSYEQYF; CDR3 DNA: TGTGCCAGCAGGCCCGGGACAGGTCCCTCCTACGAGCAGTACTTC
D gene: -; clone size: -; J gene: TRBJ2-1; CDR3 length: 14; V gene: TRBV28; CDR3 protein: CASSYAGPAGEQFF; CDR3 DNA: TGTGCCAGCAGTTATGCAGGCCCCGCGGGGGAGCAGTTCTTC
D gene: TRBD1; clone size: once; J gene: TRBJ2-5; CDR3 length: 12; V gene: TRBV29-1; CDR3 protein: CSATGGEETQYF; CDR3 DNA: TGCAGCGCCACAGGGGGTGAAGAGACCCAGTACTTC
D gene: -; clone size: -; J gene: TRBJ2-3; CDR3 length: 12; V gene: TRBV27; CDR3 protein: CASRAYTDTQYF; CDR3 DNA: TGTGCCAGCAGGGCTTACACAGATACGCAGTATTTT
D gene: -; clone size: -; J gene: TRBJ1-5; CDR3 length: 14; V gene: TRBV7-2; CDR3 protein: CASSLMGTNQPQHF; CDR3 DNA: TGTGCCAGCAGCTTAATGGGAACGAATCAGCCCCAGCATTTT
D gene: -; clone size: -; J gene: TRBJ2-5; CDR3 length: 14; V gene: TRBV20-1; CDR3 protein: CSARNRDGQETQYF; CDR3 DNA: TGCAGTGCTAGAAACCGGGACGGTCAAGAGACCCAGTACTTC
D gene: -; clone size: -; J gene: TRBJ2-7; CDR3 length: 12; V gene: TRBV5-5; CDR3 protein: CASSLDTSEQYF; CDR3 DNA: TGTGCCAGCAGCTTGGATACGAGCGAGCAGTACTTC
D gene: -; clone size: many; J gene: TRBJ2-3; CDR3 length: 15; V gene: TRBV7-2; CDR3 protein: CASSLGQGRTDTQYF; CDR3 DNA: TGTGCCAGCAGCTTAGGTCAGGGAAGGACAGATACGCAGTATTTT
D gene: TRBD1; clone size: -; J gene: TRBJ2-2; CDR3 length: 13; V gene: TRBV13; CDR3 protein: CASRHRGTGELFF; CDR3 DNA: TGTGCCAGCAGGCACAGGGGAACCGGGGAGCTGTTTTTT
D gene: -; clone size: -; J gene: TRBJ1-1; CDR3 length: 19; V gene: TRBV5-1; CDR3 protein: CASSLWGAGASETATEAFF; CDR3 DNA: TGCGCCAGCAGCTTGTGGGGGGCAGGGGCCTCCGAAACGGCCACTGAAGCTTTCTTT
D gene: -; clone size: few; J gene: TRBJ2-7; CDR3 length: 16; V gene: TRBV28; CDR3 protein: CASSPFAGTDTYEQYF; CDR3 DNA: TGTGCCAGCAGTCCTTTTGCTGGGACTGATACTTACGAGCAGTACTTC
D gene: -; clone size: -; J gene: TRBJ2-5; CDR3 length: 15; V gene: TRBV7-7; CDR3 protein: CASSFGTSLGETQYF; CDR3 DNA: TGTGCTAGCAGCTTCGGGACATCCCTGGGAGAGACCCAGTACTTC
D gene: -; clone size: -; J gene: TRBJ2-3; CDR3 length: 17; V gene: TRBV20-1; CDR3 protein: CSASLPSVGGPTDTQYF; CDR3 DNA: TGCAGTGCTAGCCTTCCCTCAGTGGGGGGTCCCACAGATACGCAGTATTTT
D gene: -; clone size: -; J gene: TRBJ2-3; CDR3 length: 12; V gene: TRBV20-1; CDR3 protein: CSAEGDTDTQYF; CDR3 DNA: TGCAGTGCGGAGGGGGACACAGATACGCAGTATTTT
D gene: TRBD2; clone size: few; J gene: TRBJ2-3; CDR3 length: 15; V gene: TRBV3-1; CDR3 protein: CASSRTSGPSDTQYF; CDR3 DNA: TGTGCCAGCAGCCGGACTAGCGGTCCCTCAGATACGCAGTATTTT
D gene: -; clone size: few; J gene: TRBJ2-1; CDR3 length: 14; V gene: TRBV12-3/TRBV12-4; CDR3 protein: CASRSTEFYNEQFF; CDR3 DNA: TGTGCCAGCAGGTCTACAGAATTCTACAATGAGCAGTTCTTC
D gene: -; clone size: -; J gene: TRBJ2-4; CDR3 length: 14; V gene: TRBV15; CDR3 protein: CATSLRTFLGIQYF; CDR3 DNA: TGTGCCACCAGCCTAAGGACCTTTCTGGGCATTCAGTACTTC
D gene: TRBD1; clone size: -; J gene: TRBJ1-2; CDR3 length: 16; V gene: TRBV24-1; CDR3 protein: CATSDRPGQGLYGYTF; CDR3 DNA: TGTGCCACCAGTGACCGGCCGGGACAGGGCCTCTATGGCTACACCTTC
D gene: -; clone size: few; J gene: TRBJ2-5; CDR3 length: 15; V gene: TRBV11-2; CDR3 protein: CASSRRSGVQETQYF; CDR3 DNA: TGTGCCAGCAGCCGTCGCTCCGGGGTCCAGGAGACCCAGTACTTC
D gene: -; clone size: few; J gene: TRBJ2-5; CDR3 length: 15; V gene: TRBV6-2/TRBV6-3; CDR3 protein: CASSYRSTRAETQYF; CDR3 DNA: TGTGCCAGCAGTTACCGTTCCACACGGGCAGAGACCCAGTACTTC
D gene: -; clone size: -; J gene: TRBJ1-5; CDR3 length: 15; V gene: TRBV7-2; CDR3 protein: CASSPRAGGREAQHF; CDR3 DNA: TGTGCCAGCAGCCCGAGGGCAGGCGGCCGCGAGGCCCAGCATTTT
D gene: TRBD1; clone size: -; J gene: TRBJ2-7; CDR3 length: 15; V gene: TRBV27; CDR3 protein: CASSFSARQGYEQYF; CDR3 DNA: TGTGCCAGCAGTTTTTCCGCCCGACAGGGCTACGAGCAGTACTTC
D gene: -; clone size: once; J gene: TRBJ1-5; CDR3 length: 23; V gene: TRBV6-2/TRBV6-3; CDR3 protein: CASTLRWGTTFWDPQDPNQPQHF; CDR3 DNA: TGTGCCAGCACCTTACGATGGGGGACGACTTTTTGGGACCCTCAGGATCCAAATCAGCCCCAGCATTTT
D gene: -; clone size: few; J gene: TRBJ1-4; CDR3 length: 15; V gene: TRBV5-1; CDR3 protein: CASSPPVGGDEKLFF; CDR3 DNA: TGCGCCAGCAGCCCCCCGGTGGGTGGGGATGAAAAACTGTTTTTT
D gene: -; clone size: -; J gene: TRBJ2-1; CDR3 length: 13; V gene: TRBV7-8; CDR3 protein: CAGSLTRLHEQFF; CDR3 DNA: TGTGCCGGCAGCCTAACACGGCTCCATGAGCAGTTCTTC